The clone carrying this TCR beta chain has more than one count but fewer than ten. Treatment reported: oral pan-JAK inhibitor, 5-10 mg twice daily. Sequencing used cDNA as its template, made by extracting RNA and reverse transcribing it. Sequenced by immunoSEQ multiplex PCR; TCRdb stores in-frame clones only, minus some. The sample includes roughly 120,000 clones, roughly three fifths of them seen just once. Germline loops: CDR1 MNHEY, CDR2 SMNVEV (reference sequence). CDR3 length: 14 amino acids. Trimming left V 2 bases short and J 0 bases short, with 7 bases between. This sample stems from a study of CD8+ T cells in alopecia areata.

This sample comprised CD4+ T cells sorted from blood, obtained at week 24, from a patient treated with tofacitinib. The chain combines TRBV27 with TRBJ1-1, with D possibly TRBD1 on 5 matching bases. The sequence came from a human donor with alopecia areata. The CDR3 loop reads CASSLGAMNTEAFF. CDR3 in DNA: TGTGCCAGCAGTTTAGGGGCGATGAACACTGAAGCTTTCTTT.